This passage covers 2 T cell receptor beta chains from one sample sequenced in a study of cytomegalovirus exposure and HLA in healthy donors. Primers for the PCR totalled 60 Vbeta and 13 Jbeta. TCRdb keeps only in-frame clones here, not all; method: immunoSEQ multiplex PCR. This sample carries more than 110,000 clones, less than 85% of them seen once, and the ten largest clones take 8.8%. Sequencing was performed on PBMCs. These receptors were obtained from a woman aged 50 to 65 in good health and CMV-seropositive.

The CDR3 DNA reads as TGTGCCAGCAGACGGAGGACTAGCTATTACCAAGAGACCCAGTACTTC. This encodes CASRRRTSYYQETQYF. The rearrangement uses TRBV27 and TRBJ2-5; 8 nucleotides align to TRBD2. Looked up from germline, CDR1 is MNHEY and CDR2 is SMNVEV (reference sequence). The CDR3 contains 16 residues. The V segment lost 6 bases and the J segment 0 bases; nucleotides outside the gene matches: 9.

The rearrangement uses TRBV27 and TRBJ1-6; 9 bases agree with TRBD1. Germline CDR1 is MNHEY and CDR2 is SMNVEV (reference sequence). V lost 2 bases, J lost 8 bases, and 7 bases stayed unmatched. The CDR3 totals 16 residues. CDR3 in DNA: TGTGCCAGCAGTTTAGGTACAGGGGGCTCTCATTCACCCCTCCACTTT. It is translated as CASSLGTGGSHSPLHF.